This T cell receptor beta chain appears in the sequencing data of a study of blood T cell repertoires in COVID-19. CDR1 is LNHDA, CDR2 SQIVND, per germline (reference sequence). V gave up 8 bases and J gave up 2 bases; unmatched junction bases: 5. The CDR3 totals 17 residues. Original methodology: Estimation of nucleated cell counts was performed using reference gene primer amplification. The protocol was immunoSEQ multiplex PCR, while the TCRdb copy is restricted to in-frame clones and leaves out a portion. The D gene and trimming were derived from the DNA, and the V and J assignments and clone size from that table. The sample yields tens of thousands of clones, around nine tenths seen once.

This TCR derives from a man in his 60s with COVID-19, enrolled during active disease. V and J are TRBV19 and TRBJ2-6, with 14 bases identical to TRBD2. The specimen was peripheral blood. This CDR3 reads CASGRTSGRTGANVLTF. The DNA of the CDR3 is TGTGCCAGTGGGAGGACTAGCGGGAGGACTGGGGCCAACGTCCTGACTTTC.